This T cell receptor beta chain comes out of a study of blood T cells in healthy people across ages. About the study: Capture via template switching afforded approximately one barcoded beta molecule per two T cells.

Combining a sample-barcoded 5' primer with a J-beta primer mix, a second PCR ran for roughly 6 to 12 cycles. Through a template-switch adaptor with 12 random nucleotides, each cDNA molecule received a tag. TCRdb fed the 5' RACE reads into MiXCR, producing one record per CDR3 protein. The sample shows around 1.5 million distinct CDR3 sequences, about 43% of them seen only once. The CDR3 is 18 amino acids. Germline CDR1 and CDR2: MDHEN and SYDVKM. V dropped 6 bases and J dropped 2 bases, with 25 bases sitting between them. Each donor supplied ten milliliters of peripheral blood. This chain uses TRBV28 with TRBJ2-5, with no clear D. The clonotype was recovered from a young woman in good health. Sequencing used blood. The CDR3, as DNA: TGTGCCAGCAGCTCTCCGGCGATAGAGAACTTGAAACAAGAGACCCAGTACTTC. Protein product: CASSSPAIENLKQETQYF. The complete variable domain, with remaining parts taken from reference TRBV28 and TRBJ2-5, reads DVKVTQSSRYLVKRTGEKVFLECVQDMDHENMFWYRQDPGLGLRLIYFSYDVKMKEKGDIPEGYSVSREKKERFSLILESASTNQTSMYLCASSSPAIENLKQETQYFGPGTRLLVL.